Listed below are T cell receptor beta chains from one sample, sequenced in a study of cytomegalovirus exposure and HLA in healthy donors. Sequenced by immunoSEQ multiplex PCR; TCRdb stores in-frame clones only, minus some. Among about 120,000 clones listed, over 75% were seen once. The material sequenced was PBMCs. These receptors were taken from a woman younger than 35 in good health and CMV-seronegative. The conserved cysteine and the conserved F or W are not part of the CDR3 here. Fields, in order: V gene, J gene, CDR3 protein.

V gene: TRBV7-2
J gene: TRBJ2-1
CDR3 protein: ASSFGSEQF

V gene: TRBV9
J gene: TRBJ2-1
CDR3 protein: ASSVLSTVSYNEQF

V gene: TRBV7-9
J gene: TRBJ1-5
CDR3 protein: ASSLTGGNQPQH

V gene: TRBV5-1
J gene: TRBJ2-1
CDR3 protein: ASSLYSGGVGNEQF

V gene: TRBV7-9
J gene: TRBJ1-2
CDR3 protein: ASSLNTGYGYT

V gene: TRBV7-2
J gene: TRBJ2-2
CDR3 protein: ASSLMVILVGGELF

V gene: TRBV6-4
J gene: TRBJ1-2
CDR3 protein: ASPEEGYT

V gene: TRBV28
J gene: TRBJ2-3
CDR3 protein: ASRRTGGTDTQY

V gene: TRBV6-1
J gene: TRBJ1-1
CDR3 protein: ASRGEGFAEAF

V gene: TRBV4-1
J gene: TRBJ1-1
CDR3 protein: ASSQDGWGVSEAF

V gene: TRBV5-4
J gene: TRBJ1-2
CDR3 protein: ASSLMEGAYYGYT

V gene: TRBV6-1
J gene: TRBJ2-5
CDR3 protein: ASRASGSPQETQY

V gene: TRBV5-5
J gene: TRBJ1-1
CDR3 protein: ASSLARTGEAF

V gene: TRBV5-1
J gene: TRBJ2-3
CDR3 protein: ASSFPRLAAGTDTQY

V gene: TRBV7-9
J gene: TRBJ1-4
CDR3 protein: ASSLETGGATNEKLF

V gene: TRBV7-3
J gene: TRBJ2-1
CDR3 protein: ASSPTGGTYNEQF

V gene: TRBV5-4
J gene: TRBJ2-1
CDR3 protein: ASRRVTYNEQF

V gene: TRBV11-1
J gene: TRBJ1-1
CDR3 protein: ASSLTAMNTEAF

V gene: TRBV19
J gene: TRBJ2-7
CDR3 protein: ASSISGRDYEQY

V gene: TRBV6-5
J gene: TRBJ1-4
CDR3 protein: ANSYIRGGEGEKLF

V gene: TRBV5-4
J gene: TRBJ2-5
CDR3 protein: ASSWGGTYQETQY

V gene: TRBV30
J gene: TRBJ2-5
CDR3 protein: AWSAGVRQTQY

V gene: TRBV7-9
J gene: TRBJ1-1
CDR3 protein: ASRLSPGGPEAF

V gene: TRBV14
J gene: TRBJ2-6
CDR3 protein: ASSQVSPTGSGANVLT

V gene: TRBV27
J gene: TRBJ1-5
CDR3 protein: ASSWGGPDQPQH

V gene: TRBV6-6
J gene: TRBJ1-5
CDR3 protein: ASRTGTGVGNQPQH

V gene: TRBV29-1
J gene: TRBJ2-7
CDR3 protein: SVLKGWDSEQY

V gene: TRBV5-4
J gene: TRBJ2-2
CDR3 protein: ASSSLDRDLKNTGELF

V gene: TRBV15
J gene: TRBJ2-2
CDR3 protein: ATRLADRRGELF

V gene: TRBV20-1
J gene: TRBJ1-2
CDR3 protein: SASLNGYT

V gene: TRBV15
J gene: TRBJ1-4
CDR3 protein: ATSSYRQGGKELF

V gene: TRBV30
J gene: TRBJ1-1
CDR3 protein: AWRPEEGAWNTEAF

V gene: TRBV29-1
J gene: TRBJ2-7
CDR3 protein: SARSLLRENEQY

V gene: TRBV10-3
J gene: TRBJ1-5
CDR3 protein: AISRGGPDQPQH

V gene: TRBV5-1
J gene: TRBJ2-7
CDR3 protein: ASSHRGDGISYEQY

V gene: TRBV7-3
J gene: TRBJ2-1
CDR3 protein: ASSLTSSGGNNEQF

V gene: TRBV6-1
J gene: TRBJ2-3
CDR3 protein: ASSRTGKGPDTQY

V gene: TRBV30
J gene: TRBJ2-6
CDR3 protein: AFGRLSGANGLT

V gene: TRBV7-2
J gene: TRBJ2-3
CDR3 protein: ASSPVSGGSTDTQY

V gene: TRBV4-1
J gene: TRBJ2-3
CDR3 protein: ASSRASPGTDTQY

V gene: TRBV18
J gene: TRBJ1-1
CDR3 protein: ASSPHEGGVAF

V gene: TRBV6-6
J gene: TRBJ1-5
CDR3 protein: ASSDRGSNRPQH

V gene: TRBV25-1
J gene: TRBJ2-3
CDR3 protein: ASSETREYPTDTQY

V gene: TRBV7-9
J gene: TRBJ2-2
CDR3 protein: ASSPGLAGEAGELF

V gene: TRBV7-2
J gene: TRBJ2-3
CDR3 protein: ASSLDGGADTQY

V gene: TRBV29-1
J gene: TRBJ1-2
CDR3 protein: SVEDTSAGYT

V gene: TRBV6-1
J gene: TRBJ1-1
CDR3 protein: ASTLSGPMNTEAF

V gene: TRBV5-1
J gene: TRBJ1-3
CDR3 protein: ASSLTSGTGGNTIY

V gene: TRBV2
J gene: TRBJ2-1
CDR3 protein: ASSWSETSGSSYNEQF

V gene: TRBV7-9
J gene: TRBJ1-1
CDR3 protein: ASSSTMNTEAF

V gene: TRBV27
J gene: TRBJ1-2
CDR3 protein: AMRAQGANYGYT

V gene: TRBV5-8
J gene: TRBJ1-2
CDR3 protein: ASSLAAGAFLDGYT

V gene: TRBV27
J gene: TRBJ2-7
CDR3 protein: ASSSLTYGLAGYEQY

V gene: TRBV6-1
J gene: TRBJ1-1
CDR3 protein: ASSTDRWVTEAF

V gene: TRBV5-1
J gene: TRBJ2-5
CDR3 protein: ASSLGLALGETQY

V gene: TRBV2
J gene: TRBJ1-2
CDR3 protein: ASSEDQGYGYT